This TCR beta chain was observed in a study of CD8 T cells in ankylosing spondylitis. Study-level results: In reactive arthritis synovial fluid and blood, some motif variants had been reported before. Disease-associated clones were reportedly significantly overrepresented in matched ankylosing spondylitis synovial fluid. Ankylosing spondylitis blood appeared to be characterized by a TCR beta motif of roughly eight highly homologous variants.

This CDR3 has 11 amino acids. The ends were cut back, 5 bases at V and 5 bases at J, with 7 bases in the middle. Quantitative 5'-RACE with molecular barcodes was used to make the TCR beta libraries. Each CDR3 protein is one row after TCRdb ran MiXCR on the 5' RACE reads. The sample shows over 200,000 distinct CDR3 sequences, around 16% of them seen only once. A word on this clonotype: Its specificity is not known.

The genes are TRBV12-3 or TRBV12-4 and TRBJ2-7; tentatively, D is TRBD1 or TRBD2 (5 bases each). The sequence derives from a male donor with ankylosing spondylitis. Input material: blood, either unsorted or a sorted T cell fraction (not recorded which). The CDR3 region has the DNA TGTGCCAGCAGTAGAGGGGACGAGCAGTACTTC. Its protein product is CASSRGDEQYF.